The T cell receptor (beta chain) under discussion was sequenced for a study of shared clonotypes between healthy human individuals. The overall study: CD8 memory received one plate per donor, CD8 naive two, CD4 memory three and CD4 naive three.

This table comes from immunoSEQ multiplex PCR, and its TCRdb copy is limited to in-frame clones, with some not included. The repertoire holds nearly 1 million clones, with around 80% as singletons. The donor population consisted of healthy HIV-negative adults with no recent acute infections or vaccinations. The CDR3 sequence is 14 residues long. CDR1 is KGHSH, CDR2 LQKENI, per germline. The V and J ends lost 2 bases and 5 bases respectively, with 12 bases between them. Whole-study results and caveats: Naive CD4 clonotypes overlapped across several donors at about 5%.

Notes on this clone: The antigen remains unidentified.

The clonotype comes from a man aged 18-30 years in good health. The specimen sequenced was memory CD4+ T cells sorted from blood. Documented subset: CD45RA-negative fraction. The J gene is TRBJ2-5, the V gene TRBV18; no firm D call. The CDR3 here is CASSPGAGGETQYF. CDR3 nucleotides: TGTGCCAGCTCACCAGGAGCAGGTGGGGAGACCCAGTACTTC. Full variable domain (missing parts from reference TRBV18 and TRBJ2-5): NAGVMQNPRHLVRRRGQEARLRCSPMKGHSHVYWYRQLPEEGLKFMVYLQKENIIDESGMPKERFSAEFPKEGPSILRIQQVVRGDSAAYFCASSPGAGGETQYFGPGTRLLVL.